This record concerns one T cell receptor beta chain sequence. Distinct nucleotide sequences in the sample also encode this CDR3. The data are from a study of blood T cell repertoires in COVID-19. Study-wide background: Sources were T cells, B-cell-depleted T cells, or PBMCs; the material itself was cDNA or gDNA.

Original processing notes: From reference gene primer amplification, estimates of nucleated cell counts were derived. Only in-frame clones appear in the TCRdb table, and some are missing; sequencing was by immunoSEQ multiplex PCR. The DNA gave D and trimming, while V, J and clone size come from that table. The sample holds hundreds of thousands of clones, 70% to 90% seen once. V was clipped by 0 bases and J by 0 bases, with 7 bases between them. The length of the CDR3 is 15 residues. Germline values: CDR1 SGHRS, CDR2 YFSETQ. This rearrangement joins TRBV5-1 to TRBJ1-5; D not resolved. Sample: PBMCs or T cells enriched from blood (not recorded which). This sequence originates from a man aged 40-50 years in a cohort exposed to, infected with or recovered from COVID-19 (not recorded which). CDR3 sequence: CASSLGAGSNQPQHF. CDR3 in DNA: TGCGCCAGCAGCTTGGGGGCAGGTAGCAATCAGCCCCAGCATTTT.